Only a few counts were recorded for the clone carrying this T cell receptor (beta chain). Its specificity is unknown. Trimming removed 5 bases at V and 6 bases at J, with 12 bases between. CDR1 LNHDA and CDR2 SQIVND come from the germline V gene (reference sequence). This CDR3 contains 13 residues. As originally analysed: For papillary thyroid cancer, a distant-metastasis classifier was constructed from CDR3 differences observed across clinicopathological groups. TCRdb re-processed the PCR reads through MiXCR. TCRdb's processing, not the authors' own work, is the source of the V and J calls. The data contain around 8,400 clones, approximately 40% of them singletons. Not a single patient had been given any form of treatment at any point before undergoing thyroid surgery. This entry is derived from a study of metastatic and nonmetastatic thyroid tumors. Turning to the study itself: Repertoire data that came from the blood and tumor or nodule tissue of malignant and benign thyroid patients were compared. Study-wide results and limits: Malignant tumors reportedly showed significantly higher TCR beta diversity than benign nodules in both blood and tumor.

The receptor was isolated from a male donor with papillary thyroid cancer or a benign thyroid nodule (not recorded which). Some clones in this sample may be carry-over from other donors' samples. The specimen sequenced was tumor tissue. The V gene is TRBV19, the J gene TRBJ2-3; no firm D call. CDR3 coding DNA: TGTGCCAGTAGTCCCACAGTCTGGGATACGCAGTATTTT. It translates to CASSPTVWDTQYF.